The source of this TCR beta chain is a study of Ad26.COV2.S vaccination and SARS-CoV-2 variants. Points from the study as a whole: Reportedly, after vaccination the spike-specific CD8+ and CD4+ T cell responses displayed substantial breadth.

Noted treatment: around 19 received Ad26.COV2.S at low or high dose, single or two shots; 5 received placebo; per-sample allocation not given. Following the first vaccine or placebo injection, samples were taken on day 63. This clone has a handful of counts. The target antigen is unknown. Repertoires were generated with immunoSEQ multiplex PCR, while TCRdb's copy carries only in-frame clones and drops some. The sample includes approximately 410,000 clones, roughly 90% of them seen just once. The germline gives CDR1 MDHEN, CDR2 SYDVKM. The CDR3 has 14 residues. The trim removed 2 bases at V and 2 bases at J, leaving 0 bases unmatched.

Specimen: peripheral blood, collected in a trial of Ad26.COV2.S vaccine versus placebo. This TCR was recovered from a person aged 18 to 59 who received the Ad26.COV2.S COVID-19 vaccine or a placebo. The chain has TRBV28 and TRBJ1-2; TRBD1 agrees at 9 bases. The CDR3 coding sequence is TGTGCCAGCAGTTTAGGGACAGGGAACTATGGCTACACCTTC. Translating gives CASSLGTGNYGYTF.